This T cell receptor beta chain appears in the sequencing data of a study of T-cell reconstitution after alpha-beta-depleted transplantation in children. As concerns this clonotype: Antigen specificity is unknown.

Study conclusions and caveats: Two months or so post-transplant, alpha-beta T cells reportedly derived from several hundred expanded graft clones. Most T-cell counts and diversity one year after the transplant came from T cells that were newly produced. Elevated TCRbeta diversity at day 60 was traced, in some patients, to surviving recipient T cells and thymic progenitors.

Molecular barcoding with unique molecular identifiers was used for the TCRbeta library. TCRdb recomputed calls from the PCR reads with MiXCR, one row per CDR3 protein. The data show under 400,000 distinct CDR3 sequences, with around 25% seen just once and about a tenth held by the top ten. The germline V gene has CDR1 SQVTM and CDR2 ANQGSEA. V lost 0 bases, J lost 3 bases, and 8 bases lay in between. The CDR3 covers 13 residues. Sequenced material: PBMCs, mostly from graft donor cells, taken 180 days after TCRalphabeta/CD19-depleted stem cell transplant. The chain carries TRBV29-1 and TRBJ1-1; D is unclear. This TCR was recovered from a male patient between 5 and 17 years old who had a stem cell transplant for acute lymphoblastic leukemia, so the T cells may come from the graft donor. CDR3 sequence (DNA): TGCAGCGTTGAAGATACCATTTACACTGAAGCTTTCTTT. Amino acids: CSVEDTIYTEAFF. The full variable domain, rest sourced from reference TRBV29-1 and TRBJ1-1, is SAVISQKPSRDICQRGTSLTIQCQVDSQVTMMFWYRQQPGQSLTLIATANQGSEATYESGFVIDKFPISRPNLTFSTLTVSNMSPEDSSIYLCSVEDTIYTEAFFGQGTRLTVV.